This T cell receptor beta chain was documented in a study of long-term antiretroviral therapy in people with HIV. Study summary: Collection dates of the earliest samples fall about a decade before the 2015 immediate-ART recommendation.

There are 17 residues in the CDR3. Losses at the gene ends were 2 bases for V and 2 bases for J; bases not matched to a gene: 6. Germline V CDR1 and CDR2: LNHDA, SQIVND (reference sequence). For this clone: Its target is unknown.

Survey-level immunoSEQ v3.0 assays were run. Sequencing had a target that covered roughly 40,000-50,000 T-cell genomes per sample. Sequencing used immunoSEQ multiplex PCR; TCRdb keeps in-frame clones, though not all of them. Here the sample spans more than 15,000 clones, more than 65% being singletons. Points from the study as a whole: Clones that had undergone expansion before ART prevailed in the repertoire throughout all time points. Among HIV repertoires, CDR3 length ranges were narrower than those of controls.

The source material was unsorted PBMCs, sampled less than 1.3 years before starting antiretroviral therapy. The chain carries TRBV19 and TRBJ2-7; 13 nucleotides align to TRBD2. The receptor was isolated from a man aged 25 to 40 with HIV. The CDR3 protein is CASSITSGLAGAYEQYF. DNA for the CDR3: TGTGCCAGTAGTATAACAAGTGGACTAGCGGGAGCCTACGAGCAGTACTTC.